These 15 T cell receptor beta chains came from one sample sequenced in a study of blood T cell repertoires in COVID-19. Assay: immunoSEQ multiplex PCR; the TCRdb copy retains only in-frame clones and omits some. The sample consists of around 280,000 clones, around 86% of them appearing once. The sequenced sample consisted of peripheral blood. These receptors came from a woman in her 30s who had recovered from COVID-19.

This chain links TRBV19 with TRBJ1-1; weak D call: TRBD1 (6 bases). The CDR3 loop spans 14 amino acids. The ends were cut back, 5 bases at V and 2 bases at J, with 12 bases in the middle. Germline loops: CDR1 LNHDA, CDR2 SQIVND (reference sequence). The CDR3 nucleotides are TGTGCCAGTAGTCCTGGGACACCTAACACTGAAGCTTTCTTT. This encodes CASSPGTPNTEAFF.

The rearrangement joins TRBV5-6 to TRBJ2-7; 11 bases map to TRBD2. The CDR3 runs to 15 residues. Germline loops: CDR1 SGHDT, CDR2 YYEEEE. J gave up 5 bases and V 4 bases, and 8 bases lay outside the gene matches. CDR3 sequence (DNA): TGTGCCAGCAGCCCGACTAGCGGGATACGGGACGAGCAGTACTTC. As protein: CASSPTSGIRDEQYF.

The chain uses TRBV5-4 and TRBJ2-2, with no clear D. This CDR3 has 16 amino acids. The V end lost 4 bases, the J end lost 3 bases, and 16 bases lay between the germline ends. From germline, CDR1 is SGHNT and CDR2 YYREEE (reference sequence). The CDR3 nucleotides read TGTGCCAGCAGCCCCACTTCCCGAGAGTACACCGGGGAGCTGTTTTTT. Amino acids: CASSPTSREYTGELFF.

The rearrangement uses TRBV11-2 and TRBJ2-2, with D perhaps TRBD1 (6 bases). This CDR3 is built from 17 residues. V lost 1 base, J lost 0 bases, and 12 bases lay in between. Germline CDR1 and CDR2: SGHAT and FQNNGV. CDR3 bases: TGTGCCAGCAGCTTAGTGGAGCGGACAGCGAACACCGGGGAGCTGTTTTTT. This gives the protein CASSLVERTANTGELFF. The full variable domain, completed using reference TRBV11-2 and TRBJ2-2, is EAGVAQSPRYKIIEKRQSVAFWCNPISGHATLYWYQQILGQGPKLLIQFQNNGVVDDSQLPKDRFSAERLKGVDSTLKIQPAKLEDSAVYLCASSLVERTANTGELFFGEGSRLTVL.

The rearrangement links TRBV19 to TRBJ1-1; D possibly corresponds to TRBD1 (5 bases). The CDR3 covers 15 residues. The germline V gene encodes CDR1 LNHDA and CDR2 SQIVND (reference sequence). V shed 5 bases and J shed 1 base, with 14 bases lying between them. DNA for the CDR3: TGTGCCAGTAGTCCTAACCCGGGGGGGAACACTGAAGCTTTCTTT. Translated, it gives CASSPNPGGNTEAFF.

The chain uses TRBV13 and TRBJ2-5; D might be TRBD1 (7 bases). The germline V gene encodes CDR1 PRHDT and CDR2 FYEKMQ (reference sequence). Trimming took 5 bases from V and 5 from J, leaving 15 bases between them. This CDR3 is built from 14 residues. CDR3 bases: TGTGCCAGCAGCACCACAGGGGCGGGGGAGACCCAGTACTTC. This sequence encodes CASSTTGAGETQYF.

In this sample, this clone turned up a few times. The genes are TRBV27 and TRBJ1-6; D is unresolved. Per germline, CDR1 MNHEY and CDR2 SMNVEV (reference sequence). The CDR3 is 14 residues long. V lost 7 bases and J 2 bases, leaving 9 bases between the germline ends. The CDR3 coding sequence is TGTGCCAGCATGGGCCGGACCTATAATTCACCCCTCCACTTT. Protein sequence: CASMGRTYNSPLHF.

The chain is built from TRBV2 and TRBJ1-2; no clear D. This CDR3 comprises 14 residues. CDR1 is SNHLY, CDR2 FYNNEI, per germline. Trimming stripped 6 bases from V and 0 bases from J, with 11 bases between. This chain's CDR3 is CASSNLVANYGYTF. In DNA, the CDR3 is TGTGCCAGCAGCAACCTTGTAGCTAACTATGGCTACACCTTC.

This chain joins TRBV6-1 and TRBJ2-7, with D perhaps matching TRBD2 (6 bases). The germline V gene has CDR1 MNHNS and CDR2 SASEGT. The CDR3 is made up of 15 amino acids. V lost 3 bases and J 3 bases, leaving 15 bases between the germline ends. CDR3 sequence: CASSDYSGTVYEQYF. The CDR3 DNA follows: TGTGCCAGCAGTGATTATAGCGGCACTGTCTACGAGCAGTACTTC.

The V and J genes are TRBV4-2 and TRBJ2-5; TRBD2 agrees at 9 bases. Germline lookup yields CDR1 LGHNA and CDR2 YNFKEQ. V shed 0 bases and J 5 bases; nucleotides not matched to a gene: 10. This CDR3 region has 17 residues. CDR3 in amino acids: CASSQESAGGPGETQYF. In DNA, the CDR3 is TGTGCCAGCAGCCAAGAATCGGCGGGAGGGCCAGGGGAGACCCAGTACTTC.

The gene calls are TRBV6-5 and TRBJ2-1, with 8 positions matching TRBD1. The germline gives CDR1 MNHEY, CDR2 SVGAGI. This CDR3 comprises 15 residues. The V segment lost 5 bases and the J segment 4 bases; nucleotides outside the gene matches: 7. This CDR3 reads CASSTQRTGYNEQFF. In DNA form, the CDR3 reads TGTGCCAGCAGTACCCAAAGGACAGGGTACAATGAGCAGTTCTTC.

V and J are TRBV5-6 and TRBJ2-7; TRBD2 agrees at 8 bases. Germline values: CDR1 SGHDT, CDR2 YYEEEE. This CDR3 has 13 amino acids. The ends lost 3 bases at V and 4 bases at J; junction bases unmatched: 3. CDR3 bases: TGTGCCAGCAGCTCGGCGGGAGGATACGAGCAGTACTTC. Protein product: CASSSAGGYEQYF.

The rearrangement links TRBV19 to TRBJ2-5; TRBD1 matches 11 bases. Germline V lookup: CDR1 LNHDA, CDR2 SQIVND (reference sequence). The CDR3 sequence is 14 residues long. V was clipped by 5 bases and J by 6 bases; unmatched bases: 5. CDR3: CASSAGTGGKTQYF. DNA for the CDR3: TGTGCCAGTAGTGCTGGGACAGGGGGTAAGACCCAGTACTTC.

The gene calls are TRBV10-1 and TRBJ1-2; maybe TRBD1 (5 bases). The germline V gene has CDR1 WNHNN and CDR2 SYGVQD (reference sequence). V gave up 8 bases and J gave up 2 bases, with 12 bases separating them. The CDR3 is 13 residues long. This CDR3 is CASQDKKNYGYTF. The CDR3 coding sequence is TGCGCCAGCCAGGACAAAAAAAACTATGGCTACACCTTC.

The CDR3 spells CASSFPGTGGNEKLFF. In DNA form, the CDR3 reads TGTGCCAGCAGCTTTCCCGGGACAGGGGGGAATGAAAAACTGTTTTTT. V is TRBV7-9 and J is TRBJ1-4; TRBD1 aligns across 11 bases. Germline V gene lookup returns CDR1 SEHNR and CDR2 FQNEAQ (reference sequence). The junction had 5 bases not matched to a gene; V was cut back by 3 bases and J by 5 bases. The CDR3 runs to 16 residues.